The 11 T cell receptor beta chains given below trace back to one sample, sequenced in a study of T-cell memory formation after mild COVID-19. TCRdb used MiXCR to reprocess the 5' RACE reads, holding one entry per CDR3 protein. The sample carries some 350,000 distinct CDR3 sequences, over 10% recorded once. Sequencing used PBMCs or a T cell subset sorted from them (not recorded which). These receptors came from a man between 18 and 29 years old who had mild COVID-19 (a few samples of this study predate the infection). Cell type and time point are not known.

The rearrangement joins TRBV29-1 to TRBJ2-7; no clear D. The ends were cut back, 2 bases at V and 2 bases at J, with 10 bases in the middle. CDR1 is SQVTM and CDR2 is ANQGSEA in the germline V gene. The CDR3 sequence is 13 residues long. CDR3 residues: CSVELAVTYEQYV. Written as DNA, the CDR3 is TGCAGCGTTGAATTGGCAGTTACCTACGAGCAGTACGTC.

This clonotype was seen more than once but under ten times. CDR3 bases: TGTGCCAGCAGTTCCAGACAGGGGGTAAGCTACGAGCAGTACTTC. Translation gives CASSSRQGVSYEQYF. The chain uses TRBV6-6 and TRBJ2-7, with 9 bases fitting TRBD1. The CDR3 is 15 residues long. The junction had 7 bases not matched to a gene; V was cut back by 4 bases and J by 3 bases. The germline V gene has CDR1 MNHNY and CDR2 SVGAGI (reference sequence).

The chain is built from TRBV7-2 and TRBJ2-1; no firm D call. Germline loops: CDR1 SGHTA, CDR2 FQGNSA. CDR3 length equals 12 residues. V lost 6 bases, J lost 3 bases, and 6 bases lay in between. The CDR3 region is CASSSYYNEQFF. CDR3 in DNA: TGTGCCAGCAGTTCCTACTACAATGAGCAGTTCTTC.

This clonotype was counted ten times or more. The rearrangement uses TRBV7-9 and TRBJ2-1; perhaps TRBD2 as D (5 bases). This CDR3 has 16 residues. V lost 0 bases to trimming and J lost 7 bases, with 16 bases between them. Germline-derived CDR1 and CDR2 are SEHNR and FQNEAQ (reference sequence). CDR3 nucleotides: TGTGCCAGCAGCTTAGCGCTAGGAGGAGCGCGGAATGAGCAGTTCTTC. This encodes CASSLALGGARNEQFF. Combining the CDR3 with reference TRBV7-9 and TRBJ2-1 gives the whole variable domain DTGVSQNPRHKITKRGQNVTFRCDPISEHNRLYWYRQTLGQGPEFLTYFQNEAQLEKSRLLSDRFSAERPKGSFSTLEIQRTEQGDSAMYLCASSLALGGARNEQFFGPGTRLTVL.

The CDR3 DNA sequence: TGTGCCAGTAACCCCGACAGGGCCGGGGCCAACGTCCTGACTTTC. This gives the protein CASNPDRAGANVLTF. The chain has TRBV19 and TRBJ2-6, with 7 bases that match TRBD1. CDR3 length: 15 residues. Unmatched junction bases numbered 7, after V lost 7 bases and J lost 4 bases. Germline CDR1 LNHDA, CDR2 SQIVND (reference sequence). The variable domain in full, completed from reference TRBV19 and TRBJ2-6, reads DGGITQSPKYLFRKEGQNVTLSCEQNLNHDAMYWYRQDPGQGLRLIYYSQIVNDFQKGDIAEGYSVSREKKESFPLTVTSAQKNPTAFYLCASNPDRAGANVLTFGAGSRLTVL.

This clonotype was picked up many times. The chain employs TRBV19 and TRBJ2-7, with 7 bases lining up with TRBD1. From germline, CDR1 is LNHDA and CDR2 SQIVND (reference sequence). The length of the CDR3 is 18 residues. J was trimmed by 0 bases and V by 0 bases; bases with no gene match: 11. The CDR3 is CASSIDRGCRDSSYEQYV. The CDR3 nucleotides read TGTGCCAGTAGTATAGATCGAGGATGTCGGGACAGCTCCTACGAGCAGTACGTC.

This clonotype has more than one count but fewer than ten. This chain connects TRBV5-6 to TRBJ2-3, with D perhaps matching TRBD1 or TRBD2 (5 bases each). Trimming removed 3 bases at V and 2 bases at J, with 10 bases between. CDR1 and CDR2 (germline): SGHDT, YYEEEE. The CDR3 has 14 amino acids. CDR3: CASSSGPLTDTQYF. CDR3 DNA sequence: TGTGCCAGCAGCTCGGGACCACTCACAGATACGCAGTATTTT. Full variable domain (rest looked up from reference TRBV5-6 and TRBJ2-3): DAGVTQSPTHLIKTRGQQVTLRCSPKSGHDTVSWYQQALGQGPQFIFQYYEEEERQRGNFPDRFSGHQFPNYSSELNVNALLLGDSALYLCASSSGPLTDTQYFGPGTRLTVL.

The chain couples TRBV7-8 to TRBJ2-7; D perhaps matches TRBD1 (5 bases). From germline, CDR1 is SGHVS and CDR2 FQNEAQ. V lost 0 bases to trimming and J lost 0 bases, with 6 bases between them. CDR3 length: 14 residues. The CDR3: CASSLAGVSYEQYV. CDR3 coding DNA: TGTGCCAGCAGCTTAGCAGGGGTCTCCTACGAGCAGTACGTC.

This clonotype was recorded a few times. The J gene is TRBJ2-1, the V gene TRBV6-2 or TRBV6-3, with D perhaps assigned TRBD1 or TRBD2 (6 bases each). In germline, CDR1 is MNHEY, CDR2 SVGEGT. Trimming removed 6 bases from V and 6 bases from J, with 15 bases in between. The CDR3 runs to 14 residues. CDR3 amino acids: CASRGGLGPNEQFF. CDR3 nucleotide sequence: TGTGCCAGCAGAGGGGGGCTTGGTCCCAATGAGCAGTTCTTC.

The V call is TRBV4-3, the J call TRBJ2-1; D remains ambiguous. This CDR3 has 14 residues. In germline, CDR1 is LGHNA, CDR2 YSLEER. Trimming left V 0 bases short and J 12 bases short, with 15 bases between. CDR3 sequence reads: CASSQDSFGQGQFF. The CDR3 DNA reads TGCGCCAGCAGCCAAGATTCTTTCGGCCAAGGGCAGTTCTTC.

This clonotype came up a few times. The chain links TRBV12-3 or TRBV12-4 to TRBJ1-5; D may be TRBD1 (5 bases). This CDR3 contains 14 residues. V shed 7 bases and J shed 4 bases, with 14 bases lying between them. The CDR3, as DNA: TGTGCCAGCACTGGGGCAGATCGAAATCAGCCCCAGCATTTT. Translated: CASTGADRNQPQHF.